This T cell receptor (beta chain) was captured by sequencing in a study of T cell responses to AZD1222 COVID-19 vaccine. Findings and limits, study-wide: Repertoires were obtained solely post-peak T cell response.

The table came from immunoSEQ multiplex PCR; TCRdb's copy has only in-frame clones and leaves some out. The data show roughly 150,000 clones, with just over 90% seen just once and more than 0.9% held by the top ten. Pooled samples include second doses given at about 4 or 12 weeks. The ends were cut back, 4 bases at V and 0 bases at J, with 15 bases in the middle. The CDR3 has 16 amino acids. Germline loops: CDR1 SGHVS, CDR2 FNYEAQ. A word on this clone: What it recognizes is unknown.

The rearrangement joins TRBV7-6 to TRBJ2-5; D is perhaps TRBD1 or TRBD2 (5 bases each). Material: peripheral blood, obtained 28 days after the second AZD1222 dose. This sequence was found in an adult who received the AZD1222 COVID-19 vaccine. CDR3 sequence: CASSSEGLLDQETQYF. The CDR3 bases are TGTGCCAGCAGCTCAGAGGGGCTATTAGACCAAGAGACCCAGTACTTC.